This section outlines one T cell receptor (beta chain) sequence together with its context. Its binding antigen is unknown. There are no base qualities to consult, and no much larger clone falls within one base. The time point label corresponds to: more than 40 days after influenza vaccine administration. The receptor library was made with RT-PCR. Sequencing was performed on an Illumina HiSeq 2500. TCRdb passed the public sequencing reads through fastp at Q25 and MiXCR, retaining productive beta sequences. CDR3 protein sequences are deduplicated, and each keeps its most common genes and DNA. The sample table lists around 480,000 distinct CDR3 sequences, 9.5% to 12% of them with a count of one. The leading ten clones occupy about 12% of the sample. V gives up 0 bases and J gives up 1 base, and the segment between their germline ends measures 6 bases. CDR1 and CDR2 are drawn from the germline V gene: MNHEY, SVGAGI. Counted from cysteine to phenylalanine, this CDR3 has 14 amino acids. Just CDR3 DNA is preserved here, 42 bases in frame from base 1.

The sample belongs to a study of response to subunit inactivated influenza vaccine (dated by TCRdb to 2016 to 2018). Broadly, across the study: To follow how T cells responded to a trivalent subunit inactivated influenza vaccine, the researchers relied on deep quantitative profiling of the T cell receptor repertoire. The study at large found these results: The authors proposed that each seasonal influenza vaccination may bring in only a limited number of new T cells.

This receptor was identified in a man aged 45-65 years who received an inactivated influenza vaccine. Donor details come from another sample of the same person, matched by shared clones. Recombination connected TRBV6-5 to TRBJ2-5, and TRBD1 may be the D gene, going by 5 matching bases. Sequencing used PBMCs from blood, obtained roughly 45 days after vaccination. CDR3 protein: CASSYSTAQETQYF. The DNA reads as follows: TGTGCCAGCAGTTACTCGACAGCCCAAGAGACCCAGTACTTC.